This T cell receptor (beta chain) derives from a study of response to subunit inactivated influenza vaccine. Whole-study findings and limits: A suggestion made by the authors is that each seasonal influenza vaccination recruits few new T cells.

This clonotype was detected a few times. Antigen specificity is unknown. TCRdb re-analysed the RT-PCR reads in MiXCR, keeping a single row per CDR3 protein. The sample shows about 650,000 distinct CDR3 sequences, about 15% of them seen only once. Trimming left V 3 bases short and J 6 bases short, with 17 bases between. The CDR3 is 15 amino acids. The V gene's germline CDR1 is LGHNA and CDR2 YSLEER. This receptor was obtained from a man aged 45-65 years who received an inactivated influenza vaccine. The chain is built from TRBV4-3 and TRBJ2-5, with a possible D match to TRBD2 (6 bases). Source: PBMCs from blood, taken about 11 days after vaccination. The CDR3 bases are TGCGCCAGCAGCCAGGAGCAGACTAGTCTTAAGACCCAGTACTTC. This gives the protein CASSQEQTSLKTQYF.